The clone carrying this T cell receptor (beta chain) was seen a single time. This sample was included in a study of blood T cell repertoires in COVID-19. Across the study: The United States, Italy and Spain supplied acute and convalescent COVID-19 samples. In each case, the material was cDNA or gDNA derived from T cells, B-cell-depleted T cells, or PBMCs.

The authors' processing: The authors estimated nucleated cell counts from reference gene primer amplification. Generated by immunoSEQ multiplex PCR, the TCRdb table keeps only in-frame clones and is missing some. V, J and clone size are those of that table, while D and trimming were read from the DNA. The data show around 160,000 clones, around 80% seen once. The length of the CDR3 is 16 residues. Trimming shortened V by 0 bases and J by 2 bases, and 11 bases separated the two germline ends. CDR1 is LGHNA and CDR2 is YNFKEQ in the germline V gene. This clonotype originated in a woman of 80 years or more with acute or convalescent COVID-19. The sample comprised peripheral blood. The chain couples TRBV4-2 to TRBJ2-1; a weak D match, TRBD2 (6 bases). CDR3 DNA sequence: TGTGCCAGCAGCCAAGACGGTGTAGCGGCCTACAATGAGCAGTTCTTC. It is translated as CASSQDGVAAYNEQFF.